This is a list of T cell receptor beta chains from one sample in a study of blood T cells in healthy people across ages. TCRdb passed the 5' RACE reads through MiXCR, listing each CDR3 protein once. The sample consists of about 640,000 distinct CDR3 sequences, over 40% of them appearing once. Sequenced material: blood. Receptors originate from an elderly man in good health. Both conserved end residues are part of each CDR3. Fields, in order: J gene, V gene, D gene, clone size, CDR3 protein, CDR3 DNA. A D gene is named only where the DNA matches it firmly. Only part of the rows carry a size: once, few, many, or a class if the clone is expanded.

TRBJ2-7,TRBV5-6,TRBD1,NA,CASSWKGQDEQYF,TGTGCCAGCAGCTGGAAAGGACAGGACGAGCAGTACTTC
TRBJ1-6,TRBV14,NA,NA,CASSQVTNYNSPLHF,TGTGCCAGCAGCCAAGTAACCAACTATAATTCACCCCTCCACTTT
TRBJ1-5,TRBV7-9,TRBD1,NA,CASSRETTGGVPNSNQPQHF,TGTGCCAGCAGCCGTGAAACGACAGGGGGAGTACCTAATAGCAATCAGCCCCAGCATTTT
TRBJ1-1,TRBV28,TRBD1,NA,CASSLYPDRINTEAFF,TGTGCCAGCAGTTTATACCCGGACAGGATAAACACTGAAGCTTTCTTT
TRBJ2-3,TRBV4-1,TRBD2,NA,CASSPGLAGGAYTDTQYF,TGCGCCAGTAGCCCGGGACTAGCGGGGGGCGCATACACAGATACGCAGTATTTT
TRBJ2-1,TRBV20-1,TRBD2,NA,CSAGGLAGARNEQFF,TGCAGTGCTGGCGGACTAGCGGGAGCGCGCAATGAGCAGTTCTTC
TRBJ2-3,TRBV28,TRBD2,many,CASSFSGSGTDTQYF,TGTGCCAGCAGTTTTAGCGGGAGCGGCACAGATACGCAGTATTTT
TRBJ2-7,TRBV7-8,NA,NA,CASSPETLSSYNEQYF,TGTGCCAGCAGCCCCGAGACTCTGAGCTCCTACAATGAGCAGTACTTC
TRBJ2-5,TRBV10-2,NA,once,CASSELGRQETQYF,TGCGCCAGCAGTGAGCTCGGGCGGCAAGAGACCCAGTACTTC
TRBJ2-5,TRBV11-3,NA,few,CASSSGRGETQYF,TGTGCCAGCAGCTCCGGAAGGGGAGAGACCCAGTACTTC
TRBJ2-2,TRBV15,NA,NA,CATRQTGGNTGELFF,TGTGCCACAAGGCAGACAGGCGGGAACACCGGGGAGCTGTTTTTT
TRBJ2-5,TRBV28,NA,NA,CASSRGPRGTQYF,TGTGCCAGCAGCCGGGGACCGCGGGGGACCCAGTACTTC
TRBJ2-7,TRBV10-2,TRBD1,many,CASHRQGGEQYF,TGCGCCAGCCATAGACAGGGGGGCGAGCAGTACTTC
TRBJ1-4,TRBV3-1,NA,few,CASSQDLSEKLFF,TGTGCCAGCAGCCAAGATTTAAGTGAGAAACTGTTTTTT
TRBJ2-1,TRBV5-1,NA,many,CASSLRPYNEQFF,TGCGCCAGCAGCTTGCGACCCTACAATGAGCAGTTCTTC
TRBJ1-1,TRBV29-1,NA,few,CSGRRSSQGGDTEAFF,TGCAGCGGGCGTAGATCTTCCCAAGGAGGGGACACTGAAGCTTTCTTT
TRBJ1-2,TRBV5-1,NA,NA,CASSSAGNYGYTF,TGCGCCAGCAGCTCGGCGGGTAACTATGGCTACACCTTC
TRBJ2-5,TRBV6-2/TRBV6-3,TRBD2,NA,CASSRGVAGVETQYF,TGTGCCAGCAGTCGAGGCGTAGCGGGAGTGGAGACCCAGTACTTC
TRBJ2-3,TRBV7-6,TRBD1,NA,CASSPTGTGAPDTQYF,TGTGCCAGCAGCCCCACCGGGACAGGGGCACCAGATACGCAGTATTTT
TRBJ2-7,TRBV29-1,TRBD1,many,CSVGDRVGYEQYF,TGCAGCGTAGGGGACAGGGTCGGCTACGAGCAGTACTTC
TRBJ2-7,TRBV29-1,NA,NA,CSVEKAGANYEQYF,TGCAGCGTTGAAAAGGCCGGGGCGAACTACGAGCAGTACTTC
TRBJ2-1,TRBV6-5,NA,NA,CASSRQGFSDEQFF,TGTGCCAGCAGTAGGCAGGGTTTTAGCGATGAGCAGTTCTTC
TRBJ2-1,TRBV6-1,NA,once,CASSEETQFF,TGTGCCAGCAGTGAAGAGACCCAGTTCTTC
TRBJ2-4,TRBV28,TRBD2,NA,CASSRLAGVNIRYF,TGTGCCAGCAGTCGACTAGCGGGAGTAAACATTCGGTACTTC
TRBJ1-3,TRBV21-1,NA,NA,CASSKARQEAGNTIYF,TGTGCCAGCAGCAAAGCAAGACAGGAAGCTGGAAACACCATATATTTT
TRBJ2-1,TRBV20-1,TRBD1,few,CSAVQTGTYNEQFF,TGCAGTGCTGTACAGACAGGGACATACAATGAGCAGTTCTTC
TRBJ2-3,TRBV3-1,TRBD2,NA,CASSQVAAGVSTDTQYF,TGTGCCAGCAGCCAAGTAGCAGCGGGGGTTAGCACAGATACGCAGTATTTT
TRBJ1-5,TRBV12-3/TRBV12-4,NA,many,CASSSINQPQHF,TGTGCCAGCAGTTCGATCAATCAGCCCCAGCATTTT
TRBJ2-3,TRBV20-1,NA,few,CSADPGTSTDTQYF,TGCAGTGCGGATCCTGGGACTAGCACAGATACGCAGTATTTT
TRBJ2-3,TRBV5-1,NA,NA,CASSLASDTDTQYF,TGCGCCAGCAGCTTGGCATCGGACACAGATACGCAGTATTTT
TRBJ2-1,TRBV20-1,TRBD1,NA,CSASWTGINNEQFF,TGCAGTGCTAGCTGGACAGGCATAAACAATGAGCAGTTCTTC
TRBJ1-6,TRBV12-3/TRBV12-4,NA,NA,CASSSPVRQAGNSPLHF,TGTGCCAGCAGTTCCCCGGTTCGACAGGCGGGGAATTCACCCCTCCACTTT
TRBJ2-3,TRBV20-1,TRBD2,NA,CSAVEGAGGFADTQYF,TGCAGTGCTGTTGAAGGGGCGGGGGGATTCGCAGATACGCAGTATTTT
TRBJ2-1,TRBV7-6,NA,NA,CASSHPSTDEQFF,TGTGCCAGCAGCCACCCCAGCACGGATGAGCAGTTCTTC
TRBJ1-6,TRBV5-6,NA,NA,CASSPTVDNSPLHF,TGTGCCAGCAGCCCGACAGTAGATAATTCACCCCTCCACTTT
TRBJ2-1,TRBV6-2/TRBV6-3,NA,few,CASRTGTGVYEQFF,TGTGCCAGCAGGACCGGGACGGGGGTTTATGAGCAGTTCTTC
TRBJ2-1,TRBV4-3,TRBD1,once,CASSQDLTRGPFNEQFF,TGCGCCAGCAGCCAAGATCTCACTAGGGGGCCTTTCAATGAGCAGTTCTTC
TRBJ2-1,TRBV28,NA,few,CASSLLSGQGNEQFF,TGTGCCAGCAGTTTATTAAGCGGCCAGGGCAATGAGCAGTTCTTC
TRBJ2-5,TRBV14,NA,few,CASSNGLSETQYF,TGTGCCAGCAGCAACGGACTCTCAGAGACCCAGTACTTC
TRBJ2-6,TRBV30,NA,few,CAWSVPPNVLTF,TGTGCCTGGAGTGTACCACCCAACGTCCTGACTTTC
TRBJ2-3,TRBV7-9,TRBD1,NA,CASSHTGGTDTQYF,TGTGCCAGCAGCCATACAGGGGGAACAGATACGCAGTATTTT
TRBJ1-2,TRBV7-9,NA,NA,CASSSTPQGNYGYTF,TGTGCCAGCAGCTCGACACCCCAAGGGAACTATGGCTACACCTTC
TRBJ1-2,TRBV9,TRBD1,NA,CASSVGQGGEGYTF,TGTGCCAGCAGCGTAGGACAGGGAGGGGAAGGCTACACCTTC
TRBJ2-3,TRBV20-1,NA,once,CSASDALMGASSTDTQYF,TGCAGTGCCTCGGACGCGTTAATGGGAGCGTCTAGCACAGATACGCAGTATTTT
TRBJ2-5,TRBV7-2,NA,NA,CASSLLGVNEQYF,TGTGCCAGCAGCTTATTAGGGGTCAATGAGCAGTACTTC
TRBJ2-7,TRBV6-5,NA,NA,CASSYRGFEQYF,TGTGCCAGCAGTTACAGGGGGTTTGAGCAGTACTTC
TRBJ2-1,TRBV7-6,NA,NA,CASSSLEWGGEQFF,TGTGCCAGCAGCTCCCTAGAGTGGGGTGGTGAGCAGTTCTTC
TRBJ2-1,TRBV20-1,TRBD2,NA,CSAPSSGRTSNEQFF,TGCAGTGCTCCCTCTAGCGGGAGGACTTCGAATGAGCAGTTCTTC
TRBJ2-7,TRBV18,TRBD1,NA,CASSGTGGIEQYF,TGTGCCAGCTCCGGGACAGGGGGCATCGAGCAGTACTTC
TRBJ1-1,TRBV12-3/TRBV12-4,NA,NA,CASYNLGLTEAFF,TGTGCCAGCTACAACCTAGGGCTCACTGAAGCTTTCTTT
TRBJ2-7,TRBV7-9,NA,few,CASSRAGFYEQYF,TGTGCCAGCAGCCGAGCGGGTTTTTACGAGCAGTACTTC
TRBJ1-1,TRBV14,NA,many,CASSQDERRGAFF,TGTGCCAGCAGCCAAGATGAAAGACGGGGAGCTTTCTTT
TRBJ2-3,TRBV6-5,NA,many,CASQRGGRWADTQYF,TGTGCCAGTCAGAGGGGGGGAAGGTGGGCAGATACGCAGTATTTT
TRBJ2-1,TRBV5-1,TRBD2,few,CASSERESYNEQFF,TGCGCCAGCAGCGAGCGGGAGTCCTACAATGAGCAGTTCTTC
TRBJ2-7,TRBV7-9,NA,NA,CASSLSMAKSSHEQYF,TGTGCCAGCAGCTTAAGTATGGCTAAAAGCTCCCACGAGCAGTACTTC
TRBJ2-7,TRBV7-3,TRBD2,once,CASSLSSASGSYEQYF,TGTGCCAGCAGCTTAAGTTCGGCTAGCGGGAGTTACGAGCAGTACTTC
TRBJ2-1,TRBV6-6,NA,few,CASSGLGGGAHEQFF,TGTGCCAGCAGTGGCCTGGGCGGCGGGGCCCATGAGCAGTTCTTC
TRBJ1-1,TRBV4-1,NA,once,CASSREGPESEAFF,TGCGCCAGCAGCCGAGAGGGACCGGAGTCTGAAGCTTTCTTT